Presented here are 23 T cell receptor beta chains from one specimen sequenced in a study of blood T cell repertoires in COVID-19. Method: immunoSEQ multiplex PCR; TCRdb's copy keeps in-frame clones and lacks some. Here the sample spans some 160,000 clones, roughly 90% being singletons. The material sequenced was peripheral blood. The source is a man aged 55 to 69 with acute or convalescent COVID-19.

This rearrangement joins TRBV6-6 to TRBJ1-2; no clear D gene. With 6 bases removed from V and 8 bases from J, the gap between germline ends came to 7 bases. This CDR3 spans 10 amino acids. The germline CDR1 and CDR2 sequences are MNHNY and SVGAGI (reference sequence). The CDR3: CASSLGGYTF. The CDR3 DNA is TGTGCCAGCAGCCTCGGGGGCTACACCTTC.

V gene TRBV11-3 combines with J gene TRBJ1-5, with 10 bases lining up with TRBD1. V lost 1 base, J lost 1 base, and 7 bases stayed unmatched. The CDR3 runs 18 residues. CDR1 SGHNT and CDR2 YENEEA come from the germline V gene. CDR3 coding DNA: TGTGCCAGCAGCTTAGTCCGGGACAGGGGATCGAGCAATCAGCCCCAGCATTTT. It is translated as CASSLVRDRGSSNQPQHF.

The J gene is TRBJ2-6, the V gene TRBV5-1; TRBD1 might be the D (5 bases). The CDR3 length is 17 residues. Germline-derived CDR1 and CDR2 are SGHRS and YFSETQ. V lost 0 bases and J 2 bases, leaving 12 bases between the germline ends. The CDR3 region is CASSLGFAGPGANVLTF. In DNA, the CDR3 is TGCGCCAGCAGCTTGGGGTTCGCAGGGCCTGGGGCCAACGTCCTGACTTTC.

This chain uses TRBV9 with TRBJ1-6; no clear D gene. Trimming pared 1 base from V and 7 bases from J, leaving 9 bases between. Germline V gene data show CDR1 as SGDLS and CDR2 as YYNGEE. CDR3 length: 14 residues. CDR3: CASSVTAENSPLHF. The DNA of the CDR3 is TGTGCCAGCAGCGTAACAGCGGAGAATTCACCCCTCCACTTT.

The chain has TRBV7-8 and TRBJ2-3; D perhaps matches TRBD1 (5 bases). The CDR3 has 15 amino acids. Trimming pared 3 bases from V and 2 bases from J, leaving 12 bases between. Germline V gives CDR1 SGHVS, CDR2 FQNEAQ. The CDR3 DNA reads TGTGCCAGCAGCTTGACAGTCGGCTCCACAGATACGCAGTATTTT. Translating gives CASSLTVGSTDTQYF. Full variable domain (remainder filled in from reference TRBV7-8 and TRBJ2-3): GAGVSQSPRYKVAKRGQDVALRCDPISGHVSLFWYQQALGQGPEFLTYFQNEAQLDKSGLPSDRFFAERPEGSVSTLKIQRTQQEDSAVYLCASSLTVGSTDTQYFGPGTRLTVL.

This sequence joins TRBV5-4 and TRBJ2-3; 12 bases agree with TRBD2. The ends lost 0 bases at V and 6 bases at J; junction bases unmatched: 8. CDR3 length: 17 amino acids. Germline assignment: CDR1 SGHNT and CDR2 YYREEE (reference sequence). DNA for the CDR3: TGTGCCAGCAGCTTGGTCCCTAGCGGGGGGGCGAGGGATACGCAGTATTTT. Protein: CASSLVPSGGARDTQYF.

This chain joins TRBV2 and TRBJ1-1, with 9 bases identical to TRBD1. This CDR3 is built from 14 residues. Germline V gene sequence: CDR1 SNHLY, CDR2 FYNNEI. V trimming: 10 bases; J trimming: 0 bases; junction bases outside the gene matches: 6. Here the CDR3 DNA reads TGTGCCACCAAGGGGACAGGGATGAACACTGAAGCTTTCTTT. This codes for CATKGTGMNTEAFF.

The chain is built from TRBV13 and TRBJ2-1; 10 nucleotides line up with TRBD1. Unmatched junction bases numbered 7, after V lost 4 bases and J lost 7 bases. The length of the CDR3 is 15 residues. The V gene's germline CDR1 is PRHDT and CDR2 FYEKMQ (reference sequence). The CDR3 spells CASSWQGQGMNEQFF. The DNA for the CDR3 is TGTGCCAGCAGCTGGCAGGGACAGGGGATGAATGAGCAGTTCTTC.

The chain couples TRBV7-9 to TRBJ1-1, with D perhaps TRBD1 (6 bases). Germline V gene lookup returns CDR1 SEHNR and CDR2 FQNEAQ (reference sequence). This CDR3 is 15 amino acids long. Trimming stripped 5 bases from V and 1 base from J, with 14 bases between. The DNA for the CDR3 is TGTGCCAGCAGCATCCGGCAGACAGGGAACACTGAAGCTTTCTTT. Amino acids: CASSIRQTGNTEAFF.

The genes are TRBV15 and TRBJ1-6; D not certain. CDR1 and CDR2 from the germline V gene are LNHNV and YYDKDF (reference sequence). The CDR3 runs to 14 residues. The V gene lost 0 bases and the J gene lost 6 bases, with 6 bases spanning the gap. The CDR3 bases are TGTGCCACCAGCAGAGATCAATTTAATTCACCCCTCCACTTT. Amino acids: CATSRDQFNSPLHF.

This chain joins TRBV10-3 and TRBJ2-7; no firm D call. V lost 7 bases, J lost 1 base, and 11 bases lay in between. The CDR3 contains 13 residues. Germline V gene data show CDR1 as ENHRY and CDR2 as SYGVKD. CDR3 in amino acids: CAITPSDSYEQYF. In DNA, the CDR3 is TGTGCCATCACCCCCAGCGATTCCTACGAGCAGTACTTC.

This chain joins TRBV25-1 and TRBJ1-2; 9 bases agree with TRBD1. Germline V lookup: CDR1 MGHDK, CDR2 SYGVNS. The CDR3 totals 15 residues. Germline trimming cut 1 base from V and 9 bases from J; bases unmatched to any gene: 9. The DNA for the CDR3 is TGTGCCAGCAGTGAATGGGGTGGACAGGGGCTAAGCTACACCTTC. It codes for CASSEWGGQGLSYTF.

The rearrangement uses TRBV18 and TRBJ1-2; D gene ambiguous. Germline CDR1 reads KGHSH; CDR2 reads LQKENI. The V and J ends lost 2 bases and 8 bases respectively, with 12 bases between them. There are 13 residues in the CDR3. This CDR3 is CASSPDGSRGYTF. The CDR3 DNA is TGTGCCAGCTCACCAGACGGTTCTAGGGGCTACACCTTC. Using reference TRBV18 and TRBJ1-2 for the parts outside the CDR3, the full variable domain is NAGVMQNPRHLVRRRGQEARLRCSPMKGHSHVYWYRQLPEEGLKFMVYLQKENIIDESGMPKERFSAEFPKEGPSILRIQQVVRGDSAAYFCASSPDGSRGYTFGSGTRLTVV.

The rearrangement uses TRBV5-1 and TRBJ1-6, with 8 bases lining up with TRBD1. V was clipped by 5 bases and J by 8 bases; unmatched bases: 6. Germline lookup yields CDR1 SGHRS and CDR2 YFSETQ. The CDR3 runs to 14 residues. CDR3 DNA sequence: TGCGCCAGCAGAACGACAGGGGTTGATTCACCCCTCCACTTT. This translates into CASRTTGVDSPLHF.

The chain employs TRBV5-1 and TRBJ2-7; TRBD2 agrees at 9 bases. This CDR3 comprises 16 residues. Germline trimming cut 0 bases from V and 7 bases from J; bases unmatched to any gene: 11. Germline CDR1 is SGHRS and CDR2 is YFSETQ. CDR3 DNA sequence: TGCGCCAGCAGCTTGGCCAATAGCGGGGGTTTAAGGGAGCAGTACTTC. Translation: CASSLANSGGLREQYF. Looking up the rest from reference TRBV5-1 and TRBJ2-7 gives the full variable domain: KAGVTQTPRYLIKTRGQQVTLSCSPISGHRSVSWYQQTPGQGLQFLFEYFSETQRNKGNFPGRFSGRQFSNSRSEMNVSTLELGDSALYLCASSLANSGGLREQYFGPGTRLTVT.

J is TRBJ2-2 and V is TRBV11-2, with D perhaps TRBD1 (6 bases). With 5 bases removed from V and 5 bases from J, the gap between germline ends came to 9 bases. The CDR3 is 13 amino acids. Germline CDR1 SGHAT, CDR2 FQNNGV. The CDR3 reads CASSPRGTGELFF. CDR3 sequence (DNA): TGTGCCAGCAGCCCAAGGGGGACCGGGGAGCTGTTTTTT.

The chain links TRBV6-5 to TRBJ1-4; D call uncertain. Trimming left V 10 bases short and J 3 bases short, with 18 bases between. CDR3 size: 15 residues. Germline CDR1 is MNHEY and CDR2 is SVGAGI. In DNA, the CDR3 is TGTGCCACGGCGCCATCGGGAAGGCCTAATGAAAAACTGTTTTTT. Protein product: CATAPSGRPNEKLFF.

The J gene is TRBJ2-5, the V gene TRBV5-6; 7 bases agree with TRBD1. This CDR3 comprises 13 residues. Germline V lookup: CDR1 SGHDT, CDR2 YYEEEE. V lost 5 bases and J lost 3; bases outside the gene matches: 4. CDR3 amino acids: CASSRQGKETQYF. CDR3 sequence (DNA): TGTGCCAGCAGTCGACAGGGAAAAGAGACCCAGTACTTC.

The chain combines TRBV20-1 with TRBJ2-2, with D hard to call. V lost 4 bases and J lost 5, with 5 bases in between. The CDR3 has 11 residues. Germline CDR1 is DFQATT and CDR2 is SNEGSKA (reference sequence). The CDR3 DNA is TGCAGTGCTACCGTAACCGGGGAGCTGTTTTTT. Translation gives CSATVTGELFF.

The CDR3 sequence is CASSYSAGGGQPQHF. Written as DNA, the CDR3 is TGTGCCAGCAGTTACTCAGCCGGGGGGGGTCAGCCCCAGCATTTT. This chain joins TRBV6-5 and TRBJ1-5, with a possible D match to TRBD1 (5 bases). CDR1 and CDR2 from the germline V gene are MNHEY and SVGAGI. V was clipped by 0 bases and J by 6 bases, with 12 bases between them. This CDR3 spans 15 amino acids.

The CDR3 spells CASSSGQNTEAFF. Here the CDR3 DNA reads TGTGCCAGCAGCTCTGGACAGAACACTGAAGCTTTCTTT. The chain recombines TRBV7-9 with TRBJ1-1; possible D gene TRBD1, 5 bases. Germline CDR1 reads SEHNR; CDR2 reads FQNEAQ (reference sequence). The CDR3 totals 13 residues. V lost 4 bases to trimming and J lost 1 base, with 7 bases between them.

The rearrangement links TRBV27 to TRBJ2-7, with 12 nucleotides matching TRBD2. The germline V gene has CDR1 MNHEY and CDR2 SMNVEV (reference sequence). The CDR3 has 15 residues. V was pared by 5 bases and J by 2 bases, with 4 bases of the junction left unmatched. CDR3 nucleotide sequence: TGTGCCAGCAGTCCGGGACTAGCGGGTACCTACGAGCAGTACTTC. The encoded protein is CASSPGLAGTYEQYF.

This clone was counted a few times. V gene TRBV2 combines with J gene TRBJ1-5; 7 bases match TRBD1. Germline V gene lookup returns CDR1 SNHLY and CDR2 FYNNEI. CDR3 length: 13 amino acids. The ends lost 6 bases at V and 5 bases at J; junction bases unmatched: 4. The CDR3 loop reads CASRRDRDQPQHF. Here the CDR3 DNA reads TGTGCCAGCAGGAGAGACAGGGATCAGCCCCAGCATTTT.